The entry that follows covers one T cell receptor (beta chain) sequence. The antigen remains unidentified. The data are from a study of T cell responses to AZD1222 COVID-19 vaccine. Findings and limits, study-wide: Donors in the cohort were predominantly white British and more often female, and clonal diversity was possibly underestimated. CD4 TCRs linked to vaccination spanned spike, dominating at 160-218 and 743-854. Samples come after the peak T cell response, not at day 14.

Trimming took 4 bases from V and 6 from J; bases not matched to a gene: 4. The CDR3 is 13 residues long. Using immunoSEQ multiplex PCR, the repertoire was profiled, and TCRdb retains in-frame clones only, with some absent. This sample carries over 200,000 clones, about 94% of them seen once, and the ten largest clones take around 1.7%. This sample comprised peripheral blood, obtained 28 days after the second dose of the MenACWY control vaccine. This chain connects TRBV12-3 or TRBV12-4 to TRBJ2-7, with 9 bases aligning to TRBD1. This receptor was identified in an adult who received the MenACWY meningococcal vaccine as a control. CDR3 DNA sequence: TGTGCCAGCAGTTCGGGACAGGGCTTCGAGCAGTACTTC. Translation: CASSSGQGFEQYF.